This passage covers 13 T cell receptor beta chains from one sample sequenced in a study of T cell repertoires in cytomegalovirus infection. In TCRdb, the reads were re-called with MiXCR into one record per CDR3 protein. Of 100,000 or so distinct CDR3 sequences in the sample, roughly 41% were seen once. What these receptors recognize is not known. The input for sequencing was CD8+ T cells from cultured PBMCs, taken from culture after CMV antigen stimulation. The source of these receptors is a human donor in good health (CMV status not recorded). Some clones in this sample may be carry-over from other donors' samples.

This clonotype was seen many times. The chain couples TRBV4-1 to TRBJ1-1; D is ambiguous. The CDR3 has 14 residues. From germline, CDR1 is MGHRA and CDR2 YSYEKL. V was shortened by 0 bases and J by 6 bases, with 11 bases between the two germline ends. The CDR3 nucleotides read TGCGCCAGCAGCCAAGAGGCGACAACCCCTGAAGCTTTCTTT. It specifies CASSQEATTPEAFF.

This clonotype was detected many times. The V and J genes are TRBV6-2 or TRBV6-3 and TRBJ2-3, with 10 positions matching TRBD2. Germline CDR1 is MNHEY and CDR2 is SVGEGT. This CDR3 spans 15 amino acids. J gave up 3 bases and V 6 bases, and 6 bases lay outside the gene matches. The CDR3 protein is CASSPSGGLTDTQYF. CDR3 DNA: TGTGCCAGCAGCCCTAGCGGGGGCCTGACAGATACGCAGTATTTT.

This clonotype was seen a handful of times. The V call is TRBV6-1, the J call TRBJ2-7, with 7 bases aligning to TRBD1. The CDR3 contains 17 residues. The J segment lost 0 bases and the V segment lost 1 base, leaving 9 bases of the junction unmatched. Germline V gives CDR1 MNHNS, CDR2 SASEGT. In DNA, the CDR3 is TGTGCCAGCAGTGAAGAAGGGTACAACAGGGGCTCCTACGAGCAGTACTTC. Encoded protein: CASSEEGYNRGSYEQYF.

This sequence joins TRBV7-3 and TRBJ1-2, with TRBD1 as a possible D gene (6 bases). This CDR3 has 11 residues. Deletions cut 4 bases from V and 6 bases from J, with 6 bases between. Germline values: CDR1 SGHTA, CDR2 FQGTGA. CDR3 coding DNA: TGTGCCAGCAGCTCAGGGGATGGCTACACCTTC. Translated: CASSSGDGYTF.

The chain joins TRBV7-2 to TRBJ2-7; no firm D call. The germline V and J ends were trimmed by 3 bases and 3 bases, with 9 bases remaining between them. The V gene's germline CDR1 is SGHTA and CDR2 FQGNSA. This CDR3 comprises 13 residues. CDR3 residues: CASSLGLYYEQYF. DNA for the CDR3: TGTGCCAGCAGCTTGGGCCTTTACTACGAGCAGTACTTC.

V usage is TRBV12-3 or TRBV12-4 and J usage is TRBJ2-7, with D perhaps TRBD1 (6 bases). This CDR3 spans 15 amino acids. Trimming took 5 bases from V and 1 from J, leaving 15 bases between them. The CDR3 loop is CASSDLGARSYEQYF. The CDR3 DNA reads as TGTGCCAGCAGTGACCTGGGGGCGCGGTCCTACGAGCAGTACTTC.

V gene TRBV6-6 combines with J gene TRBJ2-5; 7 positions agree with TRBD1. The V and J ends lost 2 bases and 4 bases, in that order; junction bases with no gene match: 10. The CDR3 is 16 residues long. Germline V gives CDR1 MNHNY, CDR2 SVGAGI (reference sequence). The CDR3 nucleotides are TGTGCCAGCAGTTACACGAAAGACAGGGATGGAGAGACCCAGTACTTC. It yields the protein CASSYTKDRDGETQYF.

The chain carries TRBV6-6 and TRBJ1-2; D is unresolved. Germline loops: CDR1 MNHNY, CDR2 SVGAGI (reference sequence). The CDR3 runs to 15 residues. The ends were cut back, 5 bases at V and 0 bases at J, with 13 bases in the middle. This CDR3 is CASSATETANYGYTF. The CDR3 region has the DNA TGTGCCAGCAGTGCTACTGAGACGGCTAACTATGGCTACACCTTC.

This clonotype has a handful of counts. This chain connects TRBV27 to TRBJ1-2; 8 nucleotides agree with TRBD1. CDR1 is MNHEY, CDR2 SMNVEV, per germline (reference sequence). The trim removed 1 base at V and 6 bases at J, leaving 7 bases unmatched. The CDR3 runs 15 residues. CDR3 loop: CASSLYQGAKNGYTF. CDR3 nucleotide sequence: TGTGCCAGCAGTTTATATCAGGGGGCGAAGAATGGCTACACCTTC.

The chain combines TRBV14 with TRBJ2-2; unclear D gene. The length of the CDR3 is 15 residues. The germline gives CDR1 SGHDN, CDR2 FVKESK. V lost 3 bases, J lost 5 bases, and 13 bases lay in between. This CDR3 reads CASSHGPKKTGELFF. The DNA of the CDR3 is TGTGCCAGCAGCCACGGGCCCAAAAAAACCGGGGAGCTGTTTTTT. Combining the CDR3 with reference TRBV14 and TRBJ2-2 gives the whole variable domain EAGVTQFPSHSVIEKGQTVTLRCDPISGHDNLYWYRRVMGKEIKFLLHFVKESKQDESGMPNNRFLAERTGGTYSTLKVQPAELEDSGVYFCASSHGPKKTGELFFGEGSRLTVL.

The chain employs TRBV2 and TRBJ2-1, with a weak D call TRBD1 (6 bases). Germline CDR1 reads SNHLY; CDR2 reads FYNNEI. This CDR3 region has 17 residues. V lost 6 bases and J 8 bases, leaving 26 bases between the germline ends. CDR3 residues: CASRGARAFAHFYEQFF. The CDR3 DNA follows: TGTGCCAGCAGGGGGGCAAGGGCGTTCGCACACTTTTATGAGCAGTTCTTC.

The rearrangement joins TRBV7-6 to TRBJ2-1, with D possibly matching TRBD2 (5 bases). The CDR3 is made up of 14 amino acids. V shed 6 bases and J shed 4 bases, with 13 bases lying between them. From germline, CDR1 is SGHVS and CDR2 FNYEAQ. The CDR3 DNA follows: TGTGCCAGCAGATCAACTCCGGGGTACAATGAGCAGTTCTTC. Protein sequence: CASRSTPGYNEQFF.

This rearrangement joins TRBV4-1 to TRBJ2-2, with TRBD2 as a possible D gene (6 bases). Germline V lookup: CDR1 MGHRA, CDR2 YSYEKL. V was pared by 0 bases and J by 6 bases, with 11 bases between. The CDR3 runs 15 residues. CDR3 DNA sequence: TGCGCCAGCAGCCAAGAGACGGGGGTGGCCGGGGAGCTGTTTTTT. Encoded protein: CASSQETGVAGELFF.